The 13 T cell receptor beta chains reported below all come from one sample, sequenced in a study of response to subunit inactivated influenza vaccine. TCRdb redid the calling of the RT-PCR reads with MiXCR, one entry per CDR3 protein. The sample gives over 750,000 distinct CDR3 sequences, around 20% of which show up once; roughly 10% is in the top ten. The sequenced sample was PBMCs from blood, obtained roughly 5 days after vaccination. The receptor source for this set is a man in his fifties who received an inactivated influenza vaccine.

V is TRBV6-5 and J is TRBJ2-5; the D is unclear. V shed 0 bases and J shed 0 bases, with 5 bases lying between them. The germline CDR1 and CDR2 sequences are MNHEY and SVGAGI. This CDR3 has 14 residues. Written as DNA, the CDR3 is TGTGCCAGCAGTTACTCTCCAGACCAAGAGACCCAGTACTTC. Its translation: CASSYSPDQETQYF.

This clonotype showed up just a few times. In DNA, the CDR3 is TGTGCCAGCAGCTCCCGACCCTCAACTAATGAAAAACTGTTTTTT. Protein: CASSSRPSTNEKLFF. The V call is TRBV3-1, the J call TRBJ1-4; unclear D gene. Germline V gene sequence: CDR1 LGHDT, CDR2 YNNKEL (reference sequence). Trimming removed 5 bases from V and 0 bases from J, with 10 bases in between. This CDR3 region has 15 residues.

J is TRBJ2-7 and V is TRBV12-3 or TRBV12-4; TRBD1 is a possible D gene (6 bases). V was trimmed by 5 bases and J by 3 bases, leaving 11 bases between them. This CDR3 has 13 amino acids. The CDR3: CASSKPGVYEQYF. The CDR3 DNA is TGTGCCAGCAGTAAACCAGGGGTCTACGAGCAGTACTTC.

The chain links TRBV10-2 to TRBJ1-1; 7 positions agree with TRBD1. Germline CDR1 and CDR2: WSHSY and SAAADI. V dropped 2 bases and J dropped 4; count of bases not matched to a gene: 4. The CDR3 is made up of 14 amino acids. Here the CDR3 reads CASSEGAGGTEAFF. The CDR3 nucleotides read TGCGCCAGCAGTGAGGGCGCAGGGGGCACTGAAGCTTTCTTT.

The rearrangement links TRBV18 to TRBJ1-5; TRBD1 is a possible D gene (5 bases). The V gene's germline CDR1 is KGHSH and CDR2 LQKENI. The CDR3 runs 15 residues. The germline V and J ends were trimmed by 5 bases and 1 base, with 12 bases remaining between them. Here the CDR3 reads CASSEGRGSNQPQHF. CDR3 bases: TGTGCCAGCTCAGAGGGGCGCGGGAGCAATCAGCCCCAGCATTTT.

The chain recombines TRBV28 with TRBJ2-7; 9 nucleotides line up with TRBD2. Germline V gene sequence: CDR1 MDHEN, CDR2 SYDVKM. Losses at the gene ends were 4 bases for V and 7 bases for J; bases not matched to a gene: 8. The length of the CDR3 is 14 residues. Written as DNA, the CDR3 is TGTGCCAGCAGTTCCGGGACTAGCAGGCCGGAGCAGTACTTC. This encodes CASSSGTSRPEQYF.

J is TRBJ2-7 and V is TRBV5-6; D ambiguous. The V end was cut by 6 bases, the J end by 4 bases, with 20 bases between. Looked up from germline, CDR1 is SGHDT and CDR2 is YYEEEE. The CDR3 is 15 amino acids. CDR3 loop: CASTNRLAIGYEQYF. DNA of the CDR3: TGTGCCAGCACTAATCGGTTGGCTATCGGATACGAGCAGTACTTC.

This chain connects TRBV5-1 to TRBJ2-7, with D hard to call. The CDR3 runs to 14 residues. Trimming took off 0 bases at V and 2 bases at J, with 9 bases between the two ends. From germline, CDR1 is SGHRS and CDR2 YFSETQ. The CDR3 sequence: CASSLADGTYEQYF. The CDR3 nucleotides are TGCGCCAGCAGCTTGGCCGACGGTACCTACGAGCAGTACTTC. Combining the CDR3 with reference TRBV5-1 and TRBJ2-7 gives the whole variable domain KAGVTQTPRYLIKTRGQQVTLSCSPISGHRSVSWYQQTPGQGLQFLFEYFSETQRNKGNFPGRFSGRQFSNSRSEMNVSTLELGDSALYLCASSLADGTYEQYFGPGTRLTVT.

The table lists this clonotype with a few counts. The chain couples TRBV18 to TRBJ2-5; D unresolved. V lost 6 bases, J lost 5 bases, and 16 bases lay in between. The CDR3 has 14 residues. Germline V gene data show CDR1 as KGHSH and CDR2 as LQKENI. CDR3 nucleotide sequence: TGTGCCAGCTCCCCCTTAGACTCGGCGGAGACCCAGTACTTC. As protein: CASSPLDSAETQYF. The variable domain in full, completed from reference TRBV18 and TRBJ2-5, reads NAGVMQNPRHLVRRRGQEARLRCSPMKGHSHVYWYRQLPEEGLKFMVYLQKENIIDESGMPKERFSAEFPKEGPSILRIQQVVRGDSAAYFCASSPLDSAETQYFGPGTRLLVL.

The genes are TRBV3-1 and TRBJ2-1; possibly TRBD1 or TRBD2 for D (8 bases each). The CDR3 is made up of 16 amino acids. CDR1 and CDR2 from the germline V gene are LGHDT and YNNKEL (reference sequence). Trimming removed 4 bases from V and 8 bases from J, with 21 bases in between. CDR3 DNA sequence: TGTGCCAGCAGCCCCTGGACAGGGACGGGGGGGTATGAGCAGTTCTTC. This codes for CASSPWTGTGGYEQFF.

This clonotype has only a few counts. This chain uses TRBV20-1 with TRBJ2-1; D is uncertain. There are 13 residues in the CDR3. Germline CDR1 is DFQATT and CDR2 is SNEGSKA (reference sequence). The V end lost 3 bases, the J end lost 8 bases, and 14 bases lay between the germline ends. DNA of the CDR3: TGCAGTGCTAGCAAACGGACCCCCGATGAGCAGTTCTTC. It yields the protein CSASKRTPDEQFF.

The genes are TRBV20-1 and TRBJ2-3; weak D call: TRBD2 (5 bases). CDR3 length: 16 residues. Germline CDR1 is DFQATT and CDR2 is SNEGSKA (reference sequence). V lost 3 bases, J lost 5 bases, and 21 bases lay in between. The CDR3 region is CSASYDVGVTLDTQYF. CDR3 DNA sequence: TGCAGTGCTAGTTATGATGTGGGAGTAACTTTAGATACGCAGTATTTT.

The chain combines TRBV20-1 with TRBJ2-3; the match to TRBD2 covers 13 bases. Germline CDR1 DFQATT, CDR2 SNEGSKA (reference sequence). V was pared by 3 bases and J by 5 bases, with 17 bases of the junction left unmatched. The length of the CDR3 is 19 residues. CDR3 sequence: CSASGTSGTRISPRDTQYF. The CDR3 DNA is TGCAGTGCTAGTGGGACTAGCGGGACTCGCATCTCACCTCGAGATACGCAGTATTTT.